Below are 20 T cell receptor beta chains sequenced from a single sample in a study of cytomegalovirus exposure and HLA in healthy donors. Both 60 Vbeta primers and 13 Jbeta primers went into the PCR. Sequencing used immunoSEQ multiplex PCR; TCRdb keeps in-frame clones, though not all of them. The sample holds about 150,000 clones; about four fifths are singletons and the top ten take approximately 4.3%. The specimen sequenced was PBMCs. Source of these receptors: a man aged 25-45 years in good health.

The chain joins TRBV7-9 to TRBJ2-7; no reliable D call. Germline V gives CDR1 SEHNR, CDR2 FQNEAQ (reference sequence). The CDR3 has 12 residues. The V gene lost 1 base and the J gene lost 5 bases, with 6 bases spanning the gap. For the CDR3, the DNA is TGTGCCAGCAGCTTAGAACACCACGAGCAGTACTTC. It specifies CASSLEHHEQYF.

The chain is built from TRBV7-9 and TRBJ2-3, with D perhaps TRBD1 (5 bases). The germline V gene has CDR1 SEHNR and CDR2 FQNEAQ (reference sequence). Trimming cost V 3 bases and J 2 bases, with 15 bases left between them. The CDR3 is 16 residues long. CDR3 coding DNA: TGTGCCAGCAGCTTCAGGGCAGGGATGGACACAGATACGCAGTATTTT. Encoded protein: CASSFRAGMDTDTQYF. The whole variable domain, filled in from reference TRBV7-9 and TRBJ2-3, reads DTGVSQNPRHKITKRGQNVTFRCDPISEHNRLYWYRQTLGQGPEFLTYFQNEAQLEKSRLLSDRFSAERPKGSFSTLEIQRTEQGDSAMYLCASSFRAGMDTDTQYFGPGTRLTVL.

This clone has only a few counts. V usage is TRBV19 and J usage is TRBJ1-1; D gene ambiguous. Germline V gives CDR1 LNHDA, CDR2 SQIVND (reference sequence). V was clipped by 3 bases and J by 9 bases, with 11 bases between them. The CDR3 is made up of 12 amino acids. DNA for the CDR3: TGTGCCAGTAGTATGAGGATGGGTAAAGCTTTCTTT. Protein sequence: CASSMRMGKAFF. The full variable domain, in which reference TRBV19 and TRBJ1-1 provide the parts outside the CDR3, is DGGITQSPKYLFRKEGQNVTLSCEQNLNHDAMYWYRQDPGQGLRLIYYSQIVNDFQKGDIAEGYSVSREKKESFPLTVTSAQKNPTAFYLCASSMRMGKAFFGQGTRLTVV.

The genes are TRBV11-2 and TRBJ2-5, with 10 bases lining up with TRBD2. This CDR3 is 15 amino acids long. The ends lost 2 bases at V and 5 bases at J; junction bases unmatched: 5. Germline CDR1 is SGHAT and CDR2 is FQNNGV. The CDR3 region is CASSLRAGGPETQYF. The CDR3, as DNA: TGTGCCAGCAGCTTACGAGCGGGAGGGCCGGAGACCCAGTACTTC.

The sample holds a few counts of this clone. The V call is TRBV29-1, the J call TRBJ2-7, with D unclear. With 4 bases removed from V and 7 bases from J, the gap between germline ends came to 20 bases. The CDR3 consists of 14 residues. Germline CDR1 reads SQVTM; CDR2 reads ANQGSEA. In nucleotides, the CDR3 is TGCAGCGTTGCTGGGCAGGCACGAATTCGGGAGCAGTACTTC. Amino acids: CSVAGQARIREQYF.

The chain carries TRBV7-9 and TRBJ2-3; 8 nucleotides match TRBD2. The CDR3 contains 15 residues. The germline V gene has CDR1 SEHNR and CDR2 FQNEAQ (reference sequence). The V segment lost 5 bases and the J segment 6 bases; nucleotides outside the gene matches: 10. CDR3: CASSHTSGGGDTQYF. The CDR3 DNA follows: TGTGCCAGCAGCCATACTAGCGGAGGGGGGGATACGCAGTATTTT. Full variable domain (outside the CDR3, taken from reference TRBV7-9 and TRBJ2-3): DTGVSQNPRHKITKRGQNVTFRCDPISEHNRLYWYRQTLGQGPEFLTYFQNEAQLEKSRLLSDRFSAERPKGSFSTLEIQRTEQGDSAMYLCASSHTSGGGDTQYFGPGTRLTVL.

DNA of the CDR3: TGTGCCAGCAGCGTGACGGGGGTAGGGGAGCAGTACTTC. This sequence encodes CASSVTGVGEQYF. V and J are TRBV9 and TRBJ2-7; D may be TRBD2 (6 bases). The CDR3 runs to 13 residues. The V end was cut by 2 bases, the J end by 7 bases, with 13 bases between. Germline V lookup: CDR1 SGDLS, CDR2 YYNGEE.

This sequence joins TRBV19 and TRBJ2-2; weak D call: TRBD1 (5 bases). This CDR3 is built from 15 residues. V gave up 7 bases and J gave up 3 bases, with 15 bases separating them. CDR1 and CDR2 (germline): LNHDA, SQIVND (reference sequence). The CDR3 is CASTPGSSYTGELFF. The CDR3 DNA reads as TGTGCCAGTACCCCAGGGTCCTCCTACACCGGGGAGCTGTTTTTT.

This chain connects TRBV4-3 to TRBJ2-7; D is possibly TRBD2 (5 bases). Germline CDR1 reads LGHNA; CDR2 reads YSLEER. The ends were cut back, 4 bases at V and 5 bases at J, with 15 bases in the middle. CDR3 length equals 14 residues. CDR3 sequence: CASSLGGRKDEQYF. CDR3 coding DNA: TGCGCCAGCAGCCTCGGAGGCAGAAAGGACGAGCAGTACTTC.

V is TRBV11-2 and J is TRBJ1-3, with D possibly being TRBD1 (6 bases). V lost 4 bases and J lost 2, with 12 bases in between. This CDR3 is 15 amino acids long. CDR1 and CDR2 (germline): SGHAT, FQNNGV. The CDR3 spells CASSSRTVAGNTIYF. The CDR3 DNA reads TGTGCCAGCAGCTCCCGGACAGTCGCTGGAAACACCATATATTTT.

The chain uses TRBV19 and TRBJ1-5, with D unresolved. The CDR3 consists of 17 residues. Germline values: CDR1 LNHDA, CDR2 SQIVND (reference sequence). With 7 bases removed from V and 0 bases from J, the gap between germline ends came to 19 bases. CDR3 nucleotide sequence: TGTGCCAGTACCTTCAGTGGAGGACCATATAGCAATCAGCCCCAGCATTTT. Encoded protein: CASTFSGGPYSNQPQHF.

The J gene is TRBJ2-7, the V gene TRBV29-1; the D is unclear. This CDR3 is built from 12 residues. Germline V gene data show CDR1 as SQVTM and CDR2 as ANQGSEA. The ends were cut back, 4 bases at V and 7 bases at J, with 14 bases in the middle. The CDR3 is CSVVTPRREQYF. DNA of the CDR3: TGCAGCGTTGTAACTCCGCGGCGGGAGCAGTACTTC.

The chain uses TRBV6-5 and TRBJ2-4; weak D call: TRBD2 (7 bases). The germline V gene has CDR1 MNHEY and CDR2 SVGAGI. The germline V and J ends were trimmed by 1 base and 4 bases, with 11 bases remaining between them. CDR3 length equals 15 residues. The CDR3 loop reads CASSYWGRGKNIQYF. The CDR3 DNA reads TGTGCCAGCAGTTACTGGGGGAGGGGGAAAAACATTCAGTACTTC.

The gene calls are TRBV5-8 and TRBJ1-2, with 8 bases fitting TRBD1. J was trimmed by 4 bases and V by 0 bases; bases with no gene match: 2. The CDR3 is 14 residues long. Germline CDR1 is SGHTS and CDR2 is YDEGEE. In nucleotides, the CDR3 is TGTGCCAGCAGCTTGGACAGGGGGATCTATGGCTACACCTTC. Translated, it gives CASSLDRGIYGYTF.

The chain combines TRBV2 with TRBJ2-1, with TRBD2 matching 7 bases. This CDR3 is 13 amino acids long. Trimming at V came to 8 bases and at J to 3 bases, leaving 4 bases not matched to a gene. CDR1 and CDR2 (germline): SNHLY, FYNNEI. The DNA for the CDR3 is TGTGCCAGCGGCCAGCGGGGCTACAATGAGCAGTTCTTC. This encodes CASGQRGYNEQFF.

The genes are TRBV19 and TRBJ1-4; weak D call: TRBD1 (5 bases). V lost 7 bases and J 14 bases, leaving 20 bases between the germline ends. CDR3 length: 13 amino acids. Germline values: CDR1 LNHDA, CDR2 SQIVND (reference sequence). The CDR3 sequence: CASTSGRWDSLFF. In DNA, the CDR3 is TGTGCCAGTACCTCAGGGCGATGGGATTCTCTGTTTTTT. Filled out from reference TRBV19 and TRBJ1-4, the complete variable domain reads DGGITQSPKYLFRKEGQNVTLSCEQNLNHDAMYWYRQDPGQGLRLIYYSQIVNDFQKGDIAEGYSVSREKKESFPLTVTSAQKNPTAFYLCASTSGRWDSLFFGSGTQLSVL.

CDR3 bases: TGTGCCAGTTCGACCGGGACAGGGGGCCTTCGGTCCTACGAGCAGTACTTC. Amino acid sequence: CASSTGTGGLRSYEQYF. The J gene is TRBJ2-7, the V gene TRBV11-2, with 12 bases aligning to TRBD1. This CDR3 comprises 17 residues. Germline trimming cut 9 bases from V and 1 base from J; bases unmatched to any gene: 13. The germline V gene encodes CDR1 SGHAT and CDR2 FQNNGV.

This chain's CDR3 is CASRLNSPGYEQYF. The CDR3 DNA is TGTGCCAGCAGACTAAATTCCCCTGGGTACGAGCAGTACTTC. The genes are TRBV6-1 and TRBJ2-7; D remains ambiguous. The V end lost 6 bases, the J end lost 4 bases, and 16 bases lay between the germline ends. The germline V gene has CDR1 MNHNS and CDR2 SASEGT. The CDR3 length is 14 residues.

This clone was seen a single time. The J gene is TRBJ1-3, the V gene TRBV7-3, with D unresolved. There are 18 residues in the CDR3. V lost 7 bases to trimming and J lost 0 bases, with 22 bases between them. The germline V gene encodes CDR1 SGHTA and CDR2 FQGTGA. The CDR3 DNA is TGTGCCAGCACCCATGCGCTGCAGGTCCTCCTCTCTGGAAACACCATATATTTT. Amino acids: CASTHALQVLLSGNTIYF.

This CDR3 reads CASSLVRGANQPQHF. The CDR3 DNA sequence: TGTGCCAGCAGTTTAGTCAGGGGGGCCAATCAGCCCCAGCATTTT. The rearrangement links TRBV27 to TRBJ1-5; 7 bases are shared with TRBD1. Germline-derived CDR1 and CDR2 are MNHEY and SMNVEV (reference sequence). V shed 2 bases, J shed 3 bases, and the junction held 4 bases outside the gene matches. The CDR3 runs 15 residues.